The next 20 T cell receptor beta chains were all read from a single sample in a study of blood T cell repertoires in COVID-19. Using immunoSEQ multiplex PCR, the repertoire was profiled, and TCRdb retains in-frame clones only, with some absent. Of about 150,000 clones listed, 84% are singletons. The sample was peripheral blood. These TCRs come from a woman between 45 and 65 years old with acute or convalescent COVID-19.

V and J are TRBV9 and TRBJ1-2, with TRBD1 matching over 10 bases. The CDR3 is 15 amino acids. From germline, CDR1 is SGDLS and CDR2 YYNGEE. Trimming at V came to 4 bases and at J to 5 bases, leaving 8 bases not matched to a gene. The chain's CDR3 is CASSQLSGQGYGYTF. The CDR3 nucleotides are TGTGCCAGCAGCCAACTGTCGGGACAGGGGTATGGCTACACCTTC.

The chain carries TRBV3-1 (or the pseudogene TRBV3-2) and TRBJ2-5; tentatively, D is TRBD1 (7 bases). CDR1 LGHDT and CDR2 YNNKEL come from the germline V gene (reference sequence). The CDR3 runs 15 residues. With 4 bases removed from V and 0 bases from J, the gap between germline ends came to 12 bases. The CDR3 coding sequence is TGTGCCAGCAGCCCCAGGGGGGCAAACCAAGAGACCCAGTACTTC. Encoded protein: CASSPRGANQETQYF.

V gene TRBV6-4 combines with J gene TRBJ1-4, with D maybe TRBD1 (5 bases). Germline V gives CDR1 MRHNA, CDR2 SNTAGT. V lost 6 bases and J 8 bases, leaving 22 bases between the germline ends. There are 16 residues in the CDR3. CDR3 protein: CASSHTAAERGEKLFF. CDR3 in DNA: TGTGCCAGCAGCCACACTGCGGCAGAAAGGGGAGAAAAACTGTTTTTT.

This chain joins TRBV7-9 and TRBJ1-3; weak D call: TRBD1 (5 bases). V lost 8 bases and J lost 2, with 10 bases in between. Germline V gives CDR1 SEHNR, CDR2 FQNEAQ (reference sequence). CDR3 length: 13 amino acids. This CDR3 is CASQGEAGNTIYF. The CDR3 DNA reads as TGTGCCAGCCAAGGGGAAGCTGGAAACACCATATATTTT.

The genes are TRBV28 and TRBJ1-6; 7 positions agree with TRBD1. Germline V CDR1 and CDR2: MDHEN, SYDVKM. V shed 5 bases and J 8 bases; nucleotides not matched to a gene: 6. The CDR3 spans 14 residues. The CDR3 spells CASSTTGTDSPLHF. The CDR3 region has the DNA TGTGCCAGCAGTACGACAGGGACCGATTCACCCCTCCACTTT.

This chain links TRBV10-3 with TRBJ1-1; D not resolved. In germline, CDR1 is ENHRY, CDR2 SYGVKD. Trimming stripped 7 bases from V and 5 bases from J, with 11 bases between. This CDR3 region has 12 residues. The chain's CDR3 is CAIIGEATEAFF. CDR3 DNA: TGTGCCATCATCGGTGAGGCAACTGAAGCTTTCTTT.

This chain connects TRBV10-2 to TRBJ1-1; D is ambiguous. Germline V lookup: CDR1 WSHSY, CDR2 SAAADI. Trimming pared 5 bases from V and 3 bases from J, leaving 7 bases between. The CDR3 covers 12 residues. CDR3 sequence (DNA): TGCGCCAGCAGTTTCGGAGACACTGAAGCTTTCTTT. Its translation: CASSFGDTEAFF.

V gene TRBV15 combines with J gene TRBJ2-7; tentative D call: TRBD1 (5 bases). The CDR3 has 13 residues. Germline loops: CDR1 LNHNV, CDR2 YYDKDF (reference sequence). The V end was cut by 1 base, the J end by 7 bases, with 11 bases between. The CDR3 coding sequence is TGTGCCACCAGCAGAGTTCAGGGATGGGAGCAGTACTTC. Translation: CATSRVQGWEQYF.

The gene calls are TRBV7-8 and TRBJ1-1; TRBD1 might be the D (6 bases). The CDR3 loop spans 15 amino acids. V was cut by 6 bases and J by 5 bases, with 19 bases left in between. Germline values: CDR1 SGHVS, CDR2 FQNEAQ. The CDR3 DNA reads TGTGCCAGCAGACTAGAGGGGGGGGCTTGGACTGAAGCTTTCTTT. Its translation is CASRLEGGAWTEAFF.

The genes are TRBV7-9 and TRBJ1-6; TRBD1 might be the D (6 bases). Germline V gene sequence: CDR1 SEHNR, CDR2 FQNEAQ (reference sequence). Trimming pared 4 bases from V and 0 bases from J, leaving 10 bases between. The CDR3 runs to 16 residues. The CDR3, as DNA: TGTGCCAGCAGCTCTCGACAGGCCTCCTATAATTCACCCCTCCACTTT. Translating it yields CASSSRQASYNSPLHF.

DNA for the CDR3: TGTGCCAGCAGCTTAGCGGGACAGCTAACGTACTTC. Protein sequence: CASSLAGQLTYF. V usage is TRBV7-6 and J usage is TRBJ2-7; 7 positions agree with TRBD1. There are 12 residues in the CDR3. With V trimmed by 0 bases and J by 12 bases, 5 bases remained unmatched. Germline-derived CDR1 and CDR2 are SGHVS and FNYEAQ.

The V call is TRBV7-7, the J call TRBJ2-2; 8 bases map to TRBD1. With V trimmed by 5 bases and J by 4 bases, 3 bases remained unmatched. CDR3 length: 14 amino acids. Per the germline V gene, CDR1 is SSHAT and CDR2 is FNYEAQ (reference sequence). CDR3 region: CASSRQGSTGELFF. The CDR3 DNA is TGTGCCAGCAGCCGACAGGGGAGCACCGGGGAGCTGTTTTTT.

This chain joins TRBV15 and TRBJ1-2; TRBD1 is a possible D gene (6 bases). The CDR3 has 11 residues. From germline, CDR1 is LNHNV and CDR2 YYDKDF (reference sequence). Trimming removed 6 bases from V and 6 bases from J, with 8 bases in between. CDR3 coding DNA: TGTGCCACCAGAGGGGGACATGGCTACACCTTC. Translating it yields CATRGGHGYTF. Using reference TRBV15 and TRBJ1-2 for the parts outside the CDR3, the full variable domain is DAMVIQNPRYQVTQFGKPVTLSCSQTLNHNVMYWYQQKSSQAPKLLFHYYDKDFNNEADTPDNFQSRRPNTSFCFLDIRSPGLGDTAMYLCATRGGHGYTFGSGTRLTVV.

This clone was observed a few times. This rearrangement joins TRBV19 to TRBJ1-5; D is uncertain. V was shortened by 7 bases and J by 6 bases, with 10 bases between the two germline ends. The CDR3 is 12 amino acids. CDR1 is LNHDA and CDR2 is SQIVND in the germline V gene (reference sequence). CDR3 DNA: TGTGCCAGTACCCTTCCAGGTCAGCCCCAGCATTTT. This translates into CASTLPGQPQHF.

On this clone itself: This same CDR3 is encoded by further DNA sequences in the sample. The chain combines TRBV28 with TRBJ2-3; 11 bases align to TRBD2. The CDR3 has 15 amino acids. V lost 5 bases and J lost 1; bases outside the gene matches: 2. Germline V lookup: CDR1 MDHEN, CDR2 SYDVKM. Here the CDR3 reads CASSTLAGGTDTQYF. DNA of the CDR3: TGTGCCAGCAGTACACTAGCGGGGGGCACAGATACGCAGTATTTT.

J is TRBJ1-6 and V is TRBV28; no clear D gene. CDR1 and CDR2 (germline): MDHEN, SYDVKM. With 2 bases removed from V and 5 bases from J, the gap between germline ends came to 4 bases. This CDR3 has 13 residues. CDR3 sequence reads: CASSLPDNSPLHF. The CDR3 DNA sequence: TGTGCCAGCAGTTTACCTGATAATTCACCCCTCCACTTT.

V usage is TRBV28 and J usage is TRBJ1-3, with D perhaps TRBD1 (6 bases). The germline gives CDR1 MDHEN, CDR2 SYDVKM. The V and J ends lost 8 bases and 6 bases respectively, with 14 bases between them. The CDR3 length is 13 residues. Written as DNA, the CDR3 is TGTGCCAGCCTACAGGGTTCCGCAAACACCATATATTTT. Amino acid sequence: CASLQGSANTIYF.

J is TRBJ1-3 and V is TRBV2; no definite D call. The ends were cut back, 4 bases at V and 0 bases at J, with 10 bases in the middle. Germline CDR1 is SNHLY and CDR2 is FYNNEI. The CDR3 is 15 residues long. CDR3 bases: TGTGCCAGCAGTGTGGGCCAGGTCTCTGGAAACACCATATATTTT. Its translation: CASSVGQVSGNTIYF.

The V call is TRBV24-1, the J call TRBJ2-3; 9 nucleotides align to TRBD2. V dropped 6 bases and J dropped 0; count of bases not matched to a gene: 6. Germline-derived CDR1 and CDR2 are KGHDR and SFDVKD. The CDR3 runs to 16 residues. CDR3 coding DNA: TGTGCCACCAGTCCTGCTAGCGGGAAAAGCACAGATACGCAGTATTTT. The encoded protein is CATSPASGKSTDTQYF.

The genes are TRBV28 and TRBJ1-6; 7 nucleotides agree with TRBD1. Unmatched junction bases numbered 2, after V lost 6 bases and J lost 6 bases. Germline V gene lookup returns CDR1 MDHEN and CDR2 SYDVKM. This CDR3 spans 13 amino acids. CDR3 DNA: TGTGCCAGCAGGACAGGGATTAATTCACCCCTCCACTTT. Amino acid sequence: CASRTGINSPLHF.